Each of the 7 T cell receptor beta chains below was sequenced from the same sample in a study of blood T cell repertoires in COVID-19. Sequenced by immunoSEQ multiplex PCR; TCRdb stores in-frame clones only, minus some. Altogether under 400,000 clones are present, 86% being singletons, with the ten largest covering 3.5% to 4.5%. Sequencing used PBMCs or T cells enriched from blood (not recorded which). Receptors were obtained from a middle-aged woman with acute COVID-19.

This chain uses TRBV18 with TRBJ2-3, with TRBD2 identical over 10 bases. Germline CDR1 reads KGHSH; CDR2 reads LQKENI. The CDR3 runs to 19 residues. V was pared by 5 bases and J by 0 bases, with 14 bases of the junction left unmatched. As DNA, the CDR3 is TGTGCCAGCTCAAAGGGACTAGCGAGAACCCAGACTAGCACAGATACGCAGTATTTT. Amino acid sequence: CASSKGLARTQTSTDTQYF. The full variable domain, its missing parts supplied by reference TRBV18 and TRBJ2-3, is NAGVMQNPRHLVRRRGQEARLRCSPMKGHSHVYWYRQLPEEGLKFMVYLQKENIIDESGMPKERFSAEFPKEGPSILRIQQVVRGDSAAYFCASSKGLARTQTSTDTQYFGPGTRLTVL.

This clone has a handful of counts. V and J are TRBV4-2 and TRBJ2-2; the match to TRBD1 covers 7 bases. This CDR3 contains 17 residues. The V and J ends lost 4 bases and 3 bases, in that order; junction bases with no gene match: 11. The V gene's germline CDR1 is LGHNA and CDR2 YNFKEQ. The DNA of the CDR3 is TGTGCCAGCAGCCCGGGACAGCGCCTAGGGGACACCGGGGAGCTGTTTTTT. Protein sequence: CASSPGQRLGDTGELFF.

The chain combines TRBV5-5 with TRBJ2-7; 8 positions agree with TRBD2. Per the germline V gene, CDR1 is SGHKS and CDR2 is YYEKEE (reference sequence). V lost 0 bases to trimming and J lost 2 bases; unmatched junction nucleotides: 7. The CDR3 has 16 amino acids. CDR3 sequence: CASSLGVAGGTYEQYF. CDR3 in DNA: TGTGCCAGCAGCTTGGGGGTTGCGGGAGGAACCTACGAGCAGTACTTC.

This clone has a handful of counts. J is TRBJ2-1 and V is TRBV27, with TRBD1 matching over 10 bases. V shed 2 bases and J 0 bases; nucleotides not matched to a gene: 7. Germline lookup yields CDR1 MNHEY and CDR2 SMNVEV (reference sequence). This CDR3 is 18 amino acids long. The CDR3 nucleotides are TGTGCCAGCAGTTTAATGCCGGGACAGGGGAACTCCTACAATGAGCAGTTCTTC. Its translation: CASSLMPGQGNSYNEQFF.

CDR3: CASRDNLDSFNSPLHF. The CDR3 coding sequence is TGTGCCAGCAGAGATAACCTGGACAGCTTTAATTCACCCCTCCACTTT. V gene TRBV7-9 combines with J gene TRBJ1-6; tentative D call: TRBD1 (6 bases). Looked up from germline, CDR1 is SEHNR and CDR2 is FQNEAQ (reference sequence). The V gene lost 6 bases and the J gene lost 6 bases, with 18 bases spanning the gap. The CDR3 runs 16 residues.

The chain has TRBV19 and TRBJ2-1; maybe TRBD1 (7 bases). The CDR3 loop spans 15 amino acids. Trimming left V 1 base short and J 8 bases short, with 15 bases between. Per germline, CDR1 LNHDA and CDR2 SQIVND (reference sequence). CDR3 loop: CASSIVRQGGDEQFF. CDR3 bases: TGTGCCAGTAGTATAGTGCGGCAGGGGGGCGATGAGCAGTTCTTC.

Turning to this clone: A junction boundary mismatches the germline segment, possibly from a read error. The rearrangement uses TRBV5-1 and TRBJ2-2; the D gene is possibly TRBD2 (6 bases). Germline CDR1 reads SGHRS; CDR2 reads YFSETQ. There are 18 residues in the CDR3. Here the CDR3 reads CASSLATGTIRGSGELFF. The CDR3, as DNA: TGCGCCAGCAGTTTGGCCACCGGAACGATACGGGGGTCCGGGGAGCTGTTTTTT.